This T cell receptor beta chain was retrieved from a study of cytomegalovirus exposure and HLA in healthy donors. In the PCR, 60 Vbeta and 13 Jbeta primers were used. Only in-frame clones appear in the TCRdb table, and some are missing; sequencing was by immunoSEQ multiplex PCR. Of about 120,000 clones detected, around three quarters appear once; the ten largest clones hold 2.5% to 3.5%. Trimming left V 3 bases short and J 0 bases short, with 7 bases between. The V gene's germline CDR1 is SGHKS and CDR2 YYEKEE (reference sequence). This CDR3 is 14 amino acids long. This chain connects TRBV5-5 to TRBJ2-4; the D is unclear. The sample taken for sequencing was PBMCs. This receptor was identified in a male donor in good health and CMV-seronegative. The CDR3, as DNA: TGTGCCAGCAGCTCACAGCTAGCCAAAAACATTCAGTACTTC. It encodes CASSSQLAKNIQYF.